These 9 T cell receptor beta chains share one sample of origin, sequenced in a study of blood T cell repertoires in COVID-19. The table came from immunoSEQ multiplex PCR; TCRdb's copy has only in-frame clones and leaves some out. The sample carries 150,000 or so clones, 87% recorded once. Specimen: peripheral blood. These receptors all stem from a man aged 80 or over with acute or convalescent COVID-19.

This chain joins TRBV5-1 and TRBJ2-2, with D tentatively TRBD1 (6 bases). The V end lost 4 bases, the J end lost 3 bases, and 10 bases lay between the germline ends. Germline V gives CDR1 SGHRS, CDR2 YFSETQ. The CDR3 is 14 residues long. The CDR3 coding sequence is TGCGCCAGCAGCATTCGGACAGACACCGGGGAGCTGTTTTTT. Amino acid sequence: CASSIRTDTGELFF. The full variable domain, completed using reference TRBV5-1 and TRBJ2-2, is KAGVTQTPRYLIKTRGQQVTLSCSPISGHRSVSWYQQTPGQGLQFLFEYFSETQRNKGNFPGRFSGRQFSNSRSEMNVSTLELGDSALYLCASSIRTDTGELFFGEGSRLTVL.

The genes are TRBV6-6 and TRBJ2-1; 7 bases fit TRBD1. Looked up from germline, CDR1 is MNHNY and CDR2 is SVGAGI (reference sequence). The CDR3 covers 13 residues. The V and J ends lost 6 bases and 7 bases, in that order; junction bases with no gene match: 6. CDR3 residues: CASSPGTANEQFF. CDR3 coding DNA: TGTGCCAGCAGCCCCGGGACAGCGAATGAGCAGTTCTTC.

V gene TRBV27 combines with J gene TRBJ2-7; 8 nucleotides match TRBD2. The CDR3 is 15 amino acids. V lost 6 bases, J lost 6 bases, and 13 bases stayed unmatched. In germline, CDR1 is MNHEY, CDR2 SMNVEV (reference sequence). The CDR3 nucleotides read TGTGCCAGCAGCTTCGGGGGGGCTAGCTGGGGCGAGCAGTACTTC. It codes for CASSFGGASWGEQYF.

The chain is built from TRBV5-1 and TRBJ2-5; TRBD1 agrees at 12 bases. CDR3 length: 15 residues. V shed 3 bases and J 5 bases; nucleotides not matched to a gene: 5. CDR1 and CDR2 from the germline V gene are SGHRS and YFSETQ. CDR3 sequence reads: CASSWGQGARETQYF. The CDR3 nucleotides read TGCGCCAGCAGCTGGGGACAGGGGGCTCGCGAGACCCAGTACTTC.

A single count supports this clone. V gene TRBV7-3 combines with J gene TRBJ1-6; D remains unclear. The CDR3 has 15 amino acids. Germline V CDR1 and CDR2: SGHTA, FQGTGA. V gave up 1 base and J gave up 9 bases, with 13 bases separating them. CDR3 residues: CASSLNAGYFSPLHF. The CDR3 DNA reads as TGTGCCAGCAGCTTAAACGCGGGGTATTTTTCACCCCTCCACTTT.

CDR3 DNA: TGTGCCAGCAGCGTTACTAGCGGGAGCAACGAGCAGTACTTC. Translated, it gives CASSVTSGSNEQYF. The rearrangement uses TRBV7-7 and TRBJ2-7; 11 bases match TRBD2. This CDR3 is 14 amino acids long. Per germline, CDR1 SSHAT and CDR2 FNYEAQ (reference sequence). The ends lost 5 bases at V and 5 bases at J; junction bases unmatched: 5. The full variable domain, completed using reference TRBV7-7 and TRBJ2-7, is GAGVSQSPRYKVTKRGQDVTLRCDPISSHATLYWYQQALGQGPEFLTYFNYEAQPDKSGLPSDRFSAERPEGSISTLTIQRTEQRDSAMYRCASSVTSGSNEQYFGPGTRLTVT.

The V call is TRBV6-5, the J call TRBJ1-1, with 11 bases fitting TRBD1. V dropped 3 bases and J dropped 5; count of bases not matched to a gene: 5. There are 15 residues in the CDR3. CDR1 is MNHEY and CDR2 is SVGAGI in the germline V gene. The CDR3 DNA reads TGTGCCAGCAGTTATCTGGGACAGGGGGTAACTGAAGCTTTCTTT. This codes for CASSYLGQGVTEAFF.

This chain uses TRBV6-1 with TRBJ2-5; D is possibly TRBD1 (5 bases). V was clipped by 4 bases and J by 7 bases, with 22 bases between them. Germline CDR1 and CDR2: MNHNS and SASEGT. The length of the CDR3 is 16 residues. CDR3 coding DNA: TGTGCCAGCAGTGTACTCTTAGTTGGGGCCTCAGGGACCCAGTACTTC. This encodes CASSVLLVGASGTQYF.

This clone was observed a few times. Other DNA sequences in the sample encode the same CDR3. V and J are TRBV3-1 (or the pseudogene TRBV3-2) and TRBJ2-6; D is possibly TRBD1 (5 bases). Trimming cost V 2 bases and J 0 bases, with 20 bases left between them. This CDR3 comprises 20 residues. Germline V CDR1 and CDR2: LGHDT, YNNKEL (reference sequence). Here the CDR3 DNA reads TGTGCCAGCAGCCAACTGACGGCCTCCATGGGGCCCTCTGGGGCCAACGTCCTGACTTTC. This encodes CASSQLTASMGPSGANVLTF.